The next 26 T cell receptor beta chains were all read from a single sample in a study of OX40 agonist ivuxolimab in advanced cancers. The table came from immunoSEQ multiplex PCR; TCRdb's copy has only in-frame clones and leaves some out. The data hold about 36,000 clones, with 60% to 80% observed a single time. This specimen consisted of CD4+ or CD8+ T cells sorted from blood, obtained in a trial of the OX40 agonist ivuxolimab. Receptors were obtained from an adult with an advanced solid tumor such as melanoma, head and neck, liver or kidney cancer.

A few counts support this clone. This chain connects TRBV7-9 to TRBJ2-3; 8 nucleotides align to TRBD2. J was trimmed by 0 bases and V by 5 bases; bases with no gene match: 4. Looked up from germline, CDR1 is SEHNR and CDR2 is FQNEAQ (reference sequence). This CDR3 has 15 residues. CDR3 in DNA: TGTGCCAGCAGCCCCAGCGGGAGTAGCACAGATACGCAGTATTTT. This encodes CASSPSGSSTDTQYF.

The chain employs TRBV7-9 and TRBJ2-4; TRBD2 aligns across 9 bases. Germline V gene sequence: CDR1 SEHNR, CDR2 FQNEAQ (reference sequence). The CDR3 spans 16 residues. After removal of 5 bases from V and 8 bases from J, the junction contained 13 bases not matched to a gene. CDR3 sequence reads: CASSPVLAGRDHIQYF. The DNA of the CDR3 is TGTGCCAGCAGCCCCGTTCTAGCGGGGAGGGACCACATTCAGTACTTC.

The V and J genes are TRBV7-9 and TRBJ2-7, with a weak D call TRBD1 (5 bases). V lost 5 bases and J 2 bases, leaving 19 bases between the germline ends. The V gene's germline CDR1 is SEHNR and CDR2 FQNEAQ (reference sequence). This CDR3 has 16 amino acids. CDR3 bases: TGTGCCAGCAGCAGTAGCCGACAGCACGACCCCTACGAGCAGTACTTC. It codes for CASSSSRQHDPYEQYF.

V and J are TRBV4-1 and TRBJ2-1, with 8 bases that match TRBD2. After removal of 0 bases from V and 3 bases from J, the junction contained 1 base not matched to a gene. This CDR3 has 15 amino acids. In germline, CDR1 is MGHRA, CDR2 YSYEKL. The CDR3 nucleotides are TGCGCCAGCAGCCAAGAAACTAGCGGCTACAATGAGCAGTTCTTC. Translated, it gives CASSQETSGYNEQFF.

The genes are TRBV10-3 and TRBJ2-5; 9 nucleotides agree with TRBD2. The CDR3 covers 16 residues. Germline assignment: CDR1 ENHRY and CDR2 SYGVKD. The V segment lost 6 bases and the J segment 0 bases; nucleotides outside the gene matches: 8. CDR3 residues: CAISDSGGAYQETQYF. The DNA of the CDR3 is TGTGCCATCAGCGATAGCGGGGGAGCGTACCAAGAGACCCAGTACTTC.

The chain couples TRBV4-3 to TRBJ2-2, with TRBD2 identical over 8 bases. The CDR3 length is 15 residues. Germline loops: CDR1 LGHNA, CDR2 YSLEER. V was clipped by 4 bases and J by 3 bases; unmatched bases: 4. CDR3 nucleotide sequence: TGCGCCAGCAGCCTCTCGGGGGGGTACACCGGGGAGCTGTTTTTT. It is translated as CASSLSGGYTGELFF.

This chain joins TRBV9 and TRBJ2-2; no firm D call. The V gene's germline CDR1 is SGDLS and CDR2 YYNGEE. The length of the CDR3 is 15 residues. V lost 3 bases, J lost 2 bases, and 11 bases lay in between. CDR3 nucleotides: TGTGCCAGCAGCGCAGGACCGATAAACACCGGGGAGCTGTTTTTT. Translating it yields CASSAGPINTGELFF.

V gene TRBV27 combines with J gene TRBJ2-7, with D uncertain. Germline V lookup: CDR1 MNHEY, CDR2 SMNVEV (reference sequence). The CDR3 runs 13 residues. V was clipped by 4 bases and J by 0 bases, with 7 bases between them. This CDR3 reads CASSSILSYEQYF. The CDR3 nucleotides read TGTGCCAGCAGTTCAATTCTCTCCTACGAGCAGTACTTC.

In regard to this clone: One end of the junction is discordant with germline, which a read error may explain. The gene calls are TRBV5-4 and TRBJ1-2; 8 nucleotides line up with TRBD1. Germline V gene lookup returns CDR1 SGHNT and CDR2 YYREEE (reference sequence). The CDR3 sequence is 17 residues long. CDR3 protein: CASSQDLWTGLVYGYTF. CDR3 nucleotides: TGCGCCAGCAGCCAAGATCTATGGACAGGGTTAGTTTATGGCTACACCTTC.

CDR3 DNA sequence: TGTGCCAGCAGCCCGGTGGGAGCATCCCAAGAGACCCAGTACTTC. Amino acid sequence: CASSPVGASQETQYF. V usage is TRBV5-6 and J usage is TRBJ2-5, with a tentative D call TRBD2 (5 bases). The V and J ends lost 4 bases and 1 base respectively, with 14 bases between them. This CDR3 has 15 amino acids. Germline assignment: CDR1 SGHDT and CDR2 YYEEEE. Based on the CDR3 plus reference TRBV5-6 and TRBJ2-5, the full variable domain is DAGVTQSPTHLIKTRGQQVTLRCSPKSGHDTVSWYQQALGQGPQFIFQYYEEEERQRGNFPDRFSGHQFPNYSSELNVNALLLGDSALYLCASSPVGASQETQYFGPGTRLLVL.

The chain joins TRBV7-7 to TRBJ2-3, with D maybe TRBD2 (6 bases). The germline CDR1 and CDR2 sequences are SSHAT and FNYEAQ (reference sequence). This CDR3 region has 14 residues. CDR3 nucleotide sequence: TGTGCTAGCGGCGCCGGGGGTGTGGCAGATACGCAGTATTTT. This sequence encodes CASGAGGVADTQYF.

The chain couples TRBV27 to TRBJ2-1; D possibly uses TRBD1 or TRBD2 (5 bases each). Germline assignment: CDR1 MNHEY and CDR2 SMNVEV (reference sequence). V shed 6 bases and J shed 3 bases, with 15 bases lying between them. This CDR3 has 15 amino acids. The DNA for the CDR3 is TGTGCCAGCAGCCTCGGGAAGGGGAGCTACAATGAGCAGTTCTTC. This codes for CASSLGKGSYNEQFF.

The chain combines TRBV29-1 with TRBJ2-7; 7 nucleotides line up with TRBD2. Germline-derived CDR1 and CDR2 are SQVTM and ANQGSEA. V gave up 3 bases and J gave up 3 bases; unmatched junction bases: 5. This CDR3 is built from 13 residues. The CDR3 DNA reads as TGCAGCGTTGAGAGTGCGGGAGTCTACGAGCAGTACTTC. The encoded protein is CSVESAGVYEQYF.

V and J are TRBV28 and TRBJ1-2; D remains unclear. V was trimmed by 8 bases and J by 5 bases, leaving 27 bases between them. The V gene's germline CDR1 is MDHEN and CDR2 SYDVKM. The CDR3 covers 17 residues. For the CDR3, the DNA is TGTGCCAGCGAACCAAACGGCGATATCATTGATATTTATGGCTACACCTTC. This encodes CASEPNGDIIDIYGYTF.

The chain combines TRBV4-3 with TRBJ1-2; 7 bases are a match to TRBD1. The CDR3 sequence is 15 residues long. Germline CDR1 and CDR2: LGHNA and YSLEER. J gave up 8 bases and V 4 bases, and 13 bases lay outside the gene matches. The CDR3 nucleotides read TGCGCCAGCAGCCTCAACCGACAGGGTGGGGGGGGCTACACCTTC. It encodes CASSLNRQGGGGYTF.

The chain combines TRBV2 with TRBJ2-3; 8 bases map to TRBD1. The germline V gene has CDR1 SNHLY and CDR2 FYNNEI. J was trimmed by 2 bases and V by 4 bases; bases with no gene match: 14. This CDR3 is built from 18 residues. The DNA of the CDR3 is TGTGCCAGCAGTGGTCGGCAGGGGGCTTCCTCTCCCACAGATACGCAGTATTTT. Amino acid sequence: CASSGRQGASSPTDTQYF. Drawing the rest from reference TRBV2 and TRBJ2-3, the complete variable domain is EPEVTQTPSHQVTQMGQEVILRCVPISNHLYFYWYRQILGQKVEFLVSFYNNEISEKSEIFDDQFSVERPDGSNFTLKIRSTKLEDSAMYFCASSGRQGASSPTDTQYFGPGTRLTVL.

The chain combines TRBV9 with TRBJ1-1, with 7 positions matching TRBD1. The CDR3 covers 14 residues. V shed 3 bases and J 0 bases; nucleotides not matched to a gene: 2. CDR1 and CDR2 (germline): SGDLS, YYNGEE. CDR3 region: CASSDGTVNTEAFF. The CDR3 region has the DNA TGTGCCAGCAGCGACGGGACAGTGAACACTGAAGCTTTCTTT.

This clone was seen a single time. The V and J genes are TRBV29-1 and TRBJ2-1, with a possible D match to TRBD1 (5 bases). The CDR3 contains 13 residues. CDR1 SQVTM and CDR2 ANQGSEA come from the germline V gene. The ends were cut back, 5 bases at V and 3 bases at J, with 11 bases in the middle. The chain's CDR3 is CSVRQGGYNEQFF. The CDR3, as DNA: TGCAGCGTTCGGCAGGGTGGCTACAATGAGCAGTTCTTC.

V and J are TRBV5-6 and TRBJ1-1; the D gene is possibly TRBD1 (5 bases). The CDR3 is 13 amino acids. Germline CDR1 SGHDT, CDR2 YYEEEE. V lost 2 bases and J 2 bases, leaving 7 bases between the germline ends. DNA of the CDR3: TGTGCCAGCAGCTTTCGGACAAACACTGAAGCTTTCTTT. It is translated as CASSFRTNTEAFF.

V is TRBV27 and J is TRBJ2-1; TRBD2 might be the D (6 bases). Germline-derived CDR1 and CDR2 are MNHEY and SMNVEV (reference sequence). The length of the CDR3 is 13 residues. Trimming stripped 4 bases from V and 5 bases from J, with 9 bases between. The DNA of the CDR3 is TGTGCCAGCAGTTCGGGACTTAACAATGAGCAGTTCTTC. Translated, it gives CASSSGLNNEQFF.

The DNA for the CDR3 is TGTGCCAGCAGCCTCAGAGGGGGGGGGTACCAAGAGACCCAGTACTTC. Residues: CASSLRGGGYQETQYF. The chain couples TRBV7-6 to TRBJ2-5, with D tentatively TRBD2 (7 bases). Trimming stripped 5 bases from V and 0 bases from J, with 16 bases between. The germline gives CDR1 SGHVS, CDR2 FNYEAQ. This CDR3 region has 16 residues.

The chain carries TRBV7-9 and TRBJ2-7; the match to TRBD2 covers 8 bases. The V and J ends lost 5 bases and 5 bases, in that order; junction bases with no gene match: 8. Germline assignment: CDR1 SEHNR and CDR2 FQNEAQ (reference sequence). This CDR3 region has 14 residues. This CDR3 reads CASSPGLGSHEQYF. The CDR3 nucleotides are TGTGCCAGCAGCCCGGGACTAGGTTCCCACGAGCAGTACTTC.

The chain carries TRBV27 and TRBJ2-2; D remains unclear. The CDR3 contains 12 residues. Germline CDR1 and CDR2: MNHEY and SMNVEV (reference sequence). Trimming stripped 5 bases from V and 5 bases from J, with 6 bases between. The CDR3 DNA is TGTGCCAGCAGTCCGATGACCGGGGAGCTGTTTTTT. This encodes CASSPMTGELFF.

This clone was seen only once. The chain joins TRBV27 to TRBJ2-7, with a tentative D call TRBD1 (6 bases). There are 15 residues in the CDR3. Between the trimmed V and J ends, which lost 1 base and 4 bases, there was a span of 14 bases. Germline V CDR1 and CDR2: MNHEY, SMNVEV (reference sequence). The CDR3 here is CASSLFVGQSYEQYF. CDR3 coding DNA: TGTGCCAGCAGTTTATTCGTCGGACAGAGTTACGAGCAGTACTTC.

The V and J genes are TRBV6-6 and TRBJ1-5; D unresolved. Trimming left V 5 bases short and J 6 bases short, with 20 bases between. This CDR3 contains 16 residues. Germline V lookup: CDR1 MNHNY, CDR2 SVGAGI (reference sequence). This chain's CDR3 is CASSASVMSIGQPQHF. The CDR3 DNA is TGTGCCAGCAGTGCCTCAGTTATGAGTATCGGTCAGCCCCAGCATTTT.

J is TRBJ2-1 and V is TRBV29-1; the D gene is possibly TRBD1 (7 bases). The germline V gene encodes CDR1 SQVTM and CDR2 ANQGSEA. The V and J ends lost 7 bases and 4 bases respectively, with 20 bases between them. CDR3 length: 15 residues. The CDR3 DNA reads as TGCAGCGGACAGGGAACCGCGGGAAGGTACAATGAGCAGTTCTTC. Amino acid sequence: CSGQGTAGRYNEQFF.